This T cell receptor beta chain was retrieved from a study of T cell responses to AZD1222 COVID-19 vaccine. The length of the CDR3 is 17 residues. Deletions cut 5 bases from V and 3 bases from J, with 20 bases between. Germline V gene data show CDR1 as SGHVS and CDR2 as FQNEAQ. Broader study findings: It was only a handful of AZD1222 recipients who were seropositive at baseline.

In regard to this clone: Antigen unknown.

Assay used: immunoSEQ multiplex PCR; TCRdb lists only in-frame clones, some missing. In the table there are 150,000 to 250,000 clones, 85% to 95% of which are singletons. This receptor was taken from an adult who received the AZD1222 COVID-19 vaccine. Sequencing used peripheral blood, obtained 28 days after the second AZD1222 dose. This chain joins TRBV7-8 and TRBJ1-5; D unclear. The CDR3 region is CASSPRGYGPVNQPQHF. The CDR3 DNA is TGTGCCAGCAGCCCCCGGGGTTACGGCCCCGTCAATCAGCCCCAGCATTTT.